Below, 15 T cell receptor beta chains from the same sample are listed, as sequenced in a study of tumor-infiltrating lymphocytes in oesophageal squamous cell carcinoma. TCRdb re-called the PCR reads with MiXCR, one entry per CDR3 protein. The sample carries 9,500 to 11,000 distinct CDR3 sequences, approximately 52% recorded once. Sequencing used esophageal tumor tissue. The receptors derive from a female donor with esophageal squamous cell carcinoma.

This clonotype appeared once. The chain links TRBV12-3 or TRBV12-4 to TRBJ2-7, with no clear D. The J call may be faulty, since TRBJ2-5 better matches the DNA end. The CDR3 sequence is 14 residues long. CDR3 amino acids: CASSLELYGETQYF. For the CDR3, the DNA is TGTGCCAGCAGTCTAGAGTTGTATGGGGAGACCCAGTACTTC.

The CDR3 nucleotides are TGTGCCAGCAGCTTAATGGCACAAGAGACCCAGTACTTC. Translation: CASSLMAQETQYF. V and J are TRBV7-4 and TRBJ2-5; no clear D. Per the germline V gene, CDR1 is SGHVT and CDR2 is SQSDAQ. The CDR3 has 13 residues. V was shortened by 2 bases and J by 2 bases, with 6 bases between the two germline ends.

CDR3 amino acids: CASSVAGREGRDTQYF. CDR3 DNA sequence: TGTGCCAGCAGCGTAGCTGGGCGGGAGGGCCGAGATACGCAGTATTTT. This chain links TRBV9 with TRBJ2-3; 9 positions match TRBD2. This CDR3 spans 16 amino acids. Germline CDR1 is SGDLS and CDR2 is YYNGEE. V lost 0 bases and J lost 5; bases outside the gene matches: 7.

This clonotype was seen a few times. The gene calls are TRBV7-3 and TRBJ2-1; D may be TRBD1 or TRBD2 (5 bases each). CDR1 is SGHTA and CDR2 is FQGTGA in the germline V gene. V was clipped by 2 bases and J by 4 bases, with 18 bases between them. This CDR3 contains 17 residues. The CDR3 DNA sequence: TGTGCCAGCAGCTTATTCCCCGGGACCCCTATATACAATGAGCAGTTCTTC. Its translation: CASSLFPGTPIYNEQFF.

At least ten counts were recorded for this clonotype. This chain connects TRBV27 to TRBJ2-1; 8 nucleotides line up with TRBD2. V lost 5 bases to trimming and J lost 3 bases; unmatched junction nucleotides: 9. This CDR3 region has 16 residues. Germline lookup yields CDR1 MNHEY and CDR2 SMNVEV (reference sequence). The CDR3 DNA follows: TGTGCCAGCAGTCTCACTAGCGGAGCACTCTACAATGAGCAGTTCTTC. Translated, it gives CASSLTSGALYNEQFF.

This clonotype was detected ten times or more. V is TRBV27 and J is TRBJ2-7; D uncertain. In germline, CDR1 is MNHEY, CDR2 SMNVEV (reference sequence). The CDR3 has 13 amino acids. With 2 bases removed from V and 4 bases from J, the gap between germline ends came to 9 bases. As DNA, the CDR3 is TGTGCCAGCAGTTTAGGGATTGGATACGAGCAGTACTTC. It is translated as CASSLGIGYEQYF.

V usage is TRBV20-1 and J usage is TRBJ2-7; 8 bases line up with TRBD2. The germline gives CDR1 DFQATT, CDR2 SNEGSKA (reference sequence). V dropped 6 bases and J dropped 0; count of bases not matched to a gene: 7. This CDR3 has 14 amino acids. CDR3 amino acids: CSASRTSHSYEQYF. The DNA for the CDR3 is TGCAGTGCCTCTAGGACTAGCCACTCCTACGAGCAGTACTTC.

By proportion, this clonotype is medium-sized (0.01 to 0.1%). The gene calls are TRBV12-5 and TRBJ2-3, with 12 positions matching TRBD2. The CDR3 is 17 residues long. J gave up 6 bases and V 5 bases, and 12 bases lay outside the gene matches. Germline V gene data show CDR1 as LGHNT and CDR2 as FRNRAP. DNA of the CDR3: TGTGCTAGTGGTCCCCCCCTCGGACTAGCGGGGATGGATACGCAGTATTTT. It encodes CASGPPLGLAGMDTQYF.

This clonotype was seen repeatedly, ten times or more. The chain couples TRBV6-1 to TRBJ1-2, with TRBD1 identical over 7 bases. The junction had 5 bases not matched to a gene; V was cut back by 6 bases and J by 7 bases. The CDR3 sequence is 12 residues long. Germline V gene data show CDR1 as MNHNS and CDR2 as SASEGT. As DNA, the CDR3 is TGTGCCAGCAGAACAGGGGAAAGTGGCTACACCTTC. As protein: CASRTGESGYTF.

This chain uses TRBV12-3 or TRBV12-4 with TRBJ2-5, with unresolved D. The J call may be wrong; the DNA end is better matched by TRBJ2-1. The CDR3 is made up of 15 amino acids. This CDR3 is CASSFNLGNYNEQFF. The DNA of the CDR3 is TGTGCCAGCAGTTTTAATCTAGGGAACTACAATGAGCAGTTCTTC.

This clonotype was found many times. The rearrangement joins TRBV6-4 to TRBJ2-3; D tentatively fits TRBD1 or TRBD2 (5 bases each). V dropped 6 bases and J dropped 2 bases, with 12 bases sitting between them. Per germline, CDR1 MRHNA and CDR2 SNTAGT. The CDR3 totals 14 residues. The chain's CDR3 is CASSRDAATDTQYF. The CDR3 bases are TGTGCCAGCAGCCGGGACGCCGCCACAGATACGCAGTATTTT.

The gene calls are TRBV12-3 or TRBV12-4 and TRBJ2-3; 13 bases are shared with TRBD2. CDR3 length: 22 residues. The V and J ends lost 3 bases and 0 bases, in that order; junction bases with no gene match: 18. The CDR3 region is CASSFGWRLAGGTTTSTDTQYF. The CDR3, as DNA: TGTGCCAGCAGTTTTGGCTGGCGACTAGCGGGAGGAACGACTACTAGCACAGATACGCAGTATTTT.

By sample fraction, this clonotype is medium-sized (0.01 to 0.1%). At one boundary the junction diverges from the germline segment, which might be a read error. The V gene is TRBV4-1, the J gene TRBJ2-1; D remains unclear. Germline CDR1 is MGHRA and CDR2 is YSYEKL. The CDR3 covers 20 residues. In nucleotides, the CDR3 is TGCGCCAGCAGACAAGAGGTTAACAAGGGATATTCCCGACCCTACAATGAGCAGTTCTTC. It is translated as CASRQEVNKGYSRPYNEQFF.

This chain joins TRBV7-2 and TRBJ2-7; 8 nucleotides align to TRBD2. The J call may be in error: the DNA end matches TRBJ2-1 better. CDR3 length: 16 residues. Germline assignment: CDR1 SGHTA and CDR2 FQGNSA. The CDR3 spells CASSERGLVSFNEQFF. CDR3 in DNA: TGTGCCAGCAGCGAAAGGGGACTAGTCAGCTTCAATGAGCAGTTCTTC.

The chain combines TRBV12-3 or TRBV12-4 with TRBJ2-1, with 8 nucleotides matching TRBD1. The CDR3 contains 13 residues. V lost 7 bases and J lost 7; bases outside the gene matches: 6. CDR3 region: CASTPDRANEQFF. The CDR3, as DNA: TGTGCCAGCACCCCGGACAGGGCTAATGAGCAGTTCTTC.